A single sample is the source of the 15 T cell receptor beta chains below, sequenced in a study of shared clonotypes between healthy human individuals. TCRdb keeps only in-frame clones here, not all; method: immunoSEQ multiplex PCR. Of 2,100,000 or so clones detected, about 94% appear once; the ten largest clones hold roughly 0.13%. Source material: naive CD4+ T cells sorted from blood. The sample's subset: CD45RA+ positively selected. All receptors come from a man between 18 and 29 years old in good health.

On this clone itself: This specimen includes other DNA sequences encoding the same CDR3. This chain uses TRBV6-5 with TRBJ2-7; possible D gene TRBD2, 6 bases. V lost 0 bases to trimming and J lost 4 bases, with 13 bases between them. Germline V CDR1 and CDR2: MNHEY, SVGAGI. The CDR3 is 15 residues long. For the CDR3, the DNA is TGTGCCAGCAGTTACTCACGGGGAGGTAGTTACGAGCAGTACTTC. Translated, it gives CASSYSRGGSYEQYF.

The V gene is TRBV5-4, the J gene TRBJ2-3; 8 bases align to TRBD2. The V gene's germline CDR1 is SGHNT and CDR2 YYREEE (reference sequence). Trimming cost V 5 bases and J 6 bases; bases outside gene matches: 11. The CDR3 extends over 15 amino acids. The CDR3 sequence: CASRPAGGPADTQYF. CDR3 DNA sequence: TGTGCCAGCAGGCCCGCGGGGGGCCCGGCCGATACGCAGTATTTT.

The rearrangement links TRBV18 to TRBJ2-7, with TRBD1 matching over 9 bases. Germline CDR1 and CDR2: KGHSH and LQKENI. The CDR3 consists of 16 residues. The V segment lost 3 bases and the J segment 2 bases; nucleotides outside the gene matches: 8. CDR3 sequence reads: CASSPNRGTGTYEQYF. In DNA form, the CDR3 reads TGTGCCAGCTCACCCAACCGCGGGACAGGGACCTACGAGCAGTACTTC.

The DNA for the CDR3 is TGTGCCAGCAGCTTATTCGCTCTTAATGAAAAACTGTTTTTT. It is translated as CASSLFALNEKLFF. V gene TRBV7-2 combines with J gene TRBJ1-4; D call uncertain. Trimming left V 2 bases short and J 4 bases short, with 8 bases between. The CDR3 loop spans 14 amino acids. The V gene's germline CDR1 is SGHTA and CDR2 FQGNSA.

The chain combines TRBV28 with TRBJ2-5; 10 bases map to TRBD1. Germline loops: CDR1 MDHEN, CDR2 SYDVKM. V trimming: 1 base; J trimming: 4 bases; junction bases outside the gene matches: 6. This CDR3 region has 16 residues. The CDR3 loop reads CASSLSGTGDRETQYF. The CDR3 nucleotides are TGTGCCAGCAGTTTATCTGGGACAGGGGATAGAGAGACCCAGTACTTC.

The chain uses TRBV18 and TRBJ2-2; D gene ambiguous. Trimming cost V 6 bases and J 0 bases, with 8 bases left between them. This CDR3 is 14 amino acids long. The germline V gene encodes CDR1 KGHSH and CDR2 LQKENI. CDR3 nucleotide sequence: TGTGCCAGCTCGGGTCGAACGAACACCGGGGAGCTGTTTTTT. Protein product: CASSGRTNTGELFF.

This clone occurred once. The chain recombines TRBV9 with TRBJ1-6; possibly TRBD1 for D (5 bases). Trimming removed 4 bases at V and 0 bases at J, with 14 bases between. The CDR3 length is 17 residues. Germline V lookup: CDR1 SGDLS, CDR2 YYNGEE. The CDR3 loop reads CASSSTAGSSYNSPLHF. CDR3 coding DNA: TGTGCCAGCAGCTCGACAGCTGGGAGCTCCTATAATTCACCCCTCCACTTT.

The chain recombines TRBV7-9 with TRBJ1-5, with 10 bases aligning to TRBD1. The CDR3 has 16 amino acids. With 5 bases clipped from V and 5 bases from J, the junction kept 9 bases outside the gene matches. Germline V gene sequence: CDR1 SEHNR, CDR2 FQNEAQ (reference sequence). This chain's CDR3 is CASSISTGGNHQPQHF. Here the CDR3 DNA reads TGTGCCAGCAGCATCTCGACAGGGGGCAATCATCAGCCCCAGCATTTT. Combining the CDR3 with reference TRBV7-9 and TRBJ1-5 gives the whole variable domain DTGVSQNPRHKITKRGQNVTFRCDPISEHNRLYWYRQTLGQGPEFLTYFQNEAQLEKSRLLSDRFSAERPKGSFSTLEIQRTEQGDSAMYLCASSISTGGNHQPQHFGDGTRLSIL.

The chain links TRBV15 to TRBJ2-5; tentatively, D is TRBD1 (5 bases). The CDR3 runs 15 residues. V was clipped by 0 bases and J by 4 bases, with 12 bases between them. Germline V lookup: CDR1 LNHNV, CDR2 YYDKDF (reference sequence). The CDR3 coding sequence is TGTGCCACCAGCAGAGATTTGGGCCAGGGAGAGACCCAGTACTTC. Translating gives CATSRDLGQGETQYF. Based on the CDR3 plus reference TRBV15 and TRBJ2-5, the full variable domain is DAMVIQNPRYQVTQFGKPVTLSCSQTLNHNVMYWYQQKSSQAPKLLFHYYDKDFNNEADTPDNFQSRRPNTSFCFLDIRSPGLGDTAMYLCATSRDLGQGETQYFGPGTRLLVL.

The rearrangement joins TRBV5-4 to TRBJ2-7; 7 bases map to TRBD1. The junction had 11 bases not matched to a gene; V was cut back by 4 bases and J by 4 bases. Looked up from germline, CDR1 is SGHNT and CDR2 is YYREEE (reference sequence). The CDR3 loop spans 15 amino acids. CDR3 sequence reads: CASSQRDRETYEQYF. The CDR3 DNA reads TGTGCCAGCAGCCAACGAGACAGGGAGACGTACGAGCAGTACTTC.

In the case of this clone: Other nucleotide sequences in the sample specify the same CDR3. The chain combines TRBV7-2 with TRBJ2-1, with 7 bases fitting TRBD1. Germline CDR1 SGHTA, CDR2 FQGNSA. The CDR3 sequence is 15 residues long. The ends lost 5 bases at V and 0 bases at J; junction bases unmatched: 4. The CDR3 DNA is TGTGCCAGCAGCCCCACAGGGGCCTCCTACAATGAGCAGTTCTTC. It specifies CASSPTGASYNEQFF.

This chain connects TRBV27 to TRBJ1-1, with 8 bases identical to TRBD1. J lost 4 bases, V lost 6 bases, and 7 bases had no gene match. Looked up from germline, CDR1 is MNHEY and CDR2 is SMNVEV (reference sequence). The CDR3 is 14 residues long. The CDR3 protein is CASRATGVGTEAFF. The CDR3 DNA reads as TGTGCCAGCAGAGCGACAGGGGTGGGCACTGAAGCTTTCTTT.

The V and J genes are TRBV30 and TRBJ1-2; the D gene is possibly TRBD1 (5 bases). Germline CDR1 and CDR2: GTSNPN and SVGIG (reference sequence). Trimming shortened V by 2 bases and J by 0 bases, and 10 bases separated the two germline ends. The CDR3 has 14 amino acids. Here the CDR3 DNA reads TGTGCCTGGAGTCAAGGGGTGCCTAACTATGGCTACACCTTC. This encodes CAWSQGVPNYGYTF.

This chain joins TRBV18 and TRBJ1-3; 7 nucleotides line up with TRBD1. Trimming took 6 bases from V and 4 from J; bases not matched to a gene: 6. The CDR3 totals 14 residues. Germline CDR1 reads KGHSH; CDR2 reads LQKENI. The CDR3 protein is CASSLGTDGNTIYF. CDR3 DNA sequence: TGTGCCAGCTCCCTGGGGACAGACGGAAACACCATATATTTT.

The rearrangement uses TRBV7-9 and TRBJ1-3; possible D gene TRBD1, 5 bases. The V end lost 3 bases, the J end lost 6 bases, and 12 bases lay between the germline ends. The CDR3 loop spans 14 amino acids. The germline V gene encodes CDR1 SEHNR and CDR2 FQNEAQ (reference sequence). As DNA, the CDR3 is TGTGCCAGCAGCTTGGCCGGGACCCAAAACACCATATATTTT. This gives the protein CASSLAGTQNTIYF.